The entry that follows covers one TCR beta chain sequence. The antigen this receptor binds is unknown. The record has no base qualities; no much larger clone is one base away. The data were obtained in a study of glioma-infiltrating T cells after dendritic cell vaccination (dated by TCRdb to 2016 to 2017). In terms of the full investigation: The cohort included some 15 glioblastoma patients drawn from Phase I and II dendritic cell vaccination trials, of whom 9 were newly diagnosed and 6 had recurrent disease. Tumor-infiltrating lymphocyte content was quantified and tumor and blood repertoires were compared in dendritic cell-vaccinated glioblastoma patients by deep sequencing of TCR beta CDR3 regions. The vaccine was prepared from monocyte-derived dendritic cells that were cultured for seven days with IL-4 and GM-CSF and then pulsed overnight with autologous tumor lysate. TCR sequencing metrics, including TIL content and tumor-blood repertoire overlap, were correlated with survival after dendritic cell vaccination. Patients received three intradermal dendritic cell vaccine injections at biweekly intervals in the arm below the axilla. Patients received autologous tumor lysate-pulsed dendritic cell vaccination between 2003 and 2012. On the study overall, not on this receptor specifically: The cohort was small and heterogeneous, only a few patients had full blood and tumor sets, and even fewer had initial-recurrent tumor pairs. After dendritic cell vaccination, a higher estimated pretreatment TIL content predicted longer time to progression and overall survival. No direct relationship between TCR clonality and survival was found, suggesting that a diverse polyclonal response may matter. The three-group TCR overlap response model was described as speculative and requiring prospective validation.

The CDR3 goes from the cysteine to the phenylalanine over 16 residues. This entry keeps only the CDR3 DNA: 48 bases, framed from base 1. Using the immunoSEQ assay, TCRB CDR3 regions were amplified from roughly 2.2 micrograms of genomic DNA, or from all available DNA when less than that was on hand. The multiplex PCR employed 60 forward primers targeting TCR V beta segments and 13 reverse primers targeting J beta segments. To estimate reads per starting template, synthetic control templates were spiked into each sample at limiting dilution. The Illumina HiSeq System generated sequencing reads of 87 bp. In the source study's methods: PCR and sequencing errors were removed by a nearest neighbor algorithm that merged closely related sequences. TCR overlap was defined as the percentage of unique tumor TCR beta sequences that were also present in the same patient's peripheral blood. TCRdb re-hosts the immuneACCESS table, in-frame sequences only. Its copies lack some clones; in the studies checked, an unresolved V gene accounts for under half of them, and the cause for the rest is not known. D and trimming were read from the DNA, whereas the V and J calls and clone size are those reported in that table. Present in this sample are about 21,000 clones, 79% of which were seen just once. The biggest ten clones account for 35% to 40% of the sample.

Patients were selected for having adequate residual fresh-frozen tumor tissue and more than two years of available survival data. Molecular status otherwise varied across the glioblastoma patients, but none of them carried an isocitrate dehydrogenase mutation. PBMC were collected before vaccination, two weeks after the third vaccination, and at tumor progression if progression occurred. The Qiagen DNeasy Blood extraction Kit was used to extract genomic DNA. The chain joins TRBV1 to TRBJ2-1; the D call of TRBD2 is as the table states it, not checked on the DNA. TRBV1 is described as a pseudogene. Source: blood, taken before dendritic cell vaccination. The TCR comes from a human donor with glioblastoma. The base sequence is TGCACCAGCAGCCAAGATCATTGCGCGATATACAATGAGCAGTTCTTC. It encodes CTSSQDHCAIYNEQFF.